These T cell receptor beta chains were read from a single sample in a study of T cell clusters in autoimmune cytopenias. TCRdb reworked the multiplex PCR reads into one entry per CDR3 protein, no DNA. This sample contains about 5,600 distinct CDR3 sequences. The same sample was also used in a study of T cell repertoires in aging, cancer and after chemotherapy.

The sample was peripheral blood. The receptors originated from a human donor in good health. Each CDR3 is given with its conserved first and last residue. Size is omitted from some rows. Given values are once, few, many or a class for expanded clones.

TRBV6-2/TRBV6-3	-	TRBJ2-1	CASSSDRGSSYNEKFF
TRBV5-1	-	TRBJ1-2	CASSLGLDSYGYTF
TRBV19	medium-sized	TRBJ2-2	CASSPGLAGALRTGELFF
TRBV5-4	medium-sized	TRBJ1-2	CASSLGHNYNYGYTF
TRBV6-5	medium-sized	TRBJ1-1	CASAAGGSTEAFF
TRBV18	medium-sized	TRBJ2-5	CASSDRVTETQYF
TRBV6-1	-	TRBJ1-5	CASIGTGDQPQHF
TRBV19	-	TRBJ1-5	CASTGWGRADQPQHF
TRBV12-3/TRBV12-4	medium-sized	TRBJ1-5	CASSLGQGAGQPQHF
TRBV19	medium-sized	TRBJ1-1	CASSIGGGVVTEAFF
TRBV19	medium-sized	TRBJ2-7	CASSTQRSYEQYF
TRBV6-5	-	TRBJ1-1	CASSYSFYRDTEAFF
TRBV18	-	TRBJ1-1	CASSPQGVRSTEAFF